This T cell receptor (beta chain) was profiled in a study of Tregs in tolerant kidney transplant recipients. Study-wide context: Tregs grew about 15 days with irradiated donor B cells, restimulated on day 11. Sorting of CD4+CD25+CD127- cells followed 3-day belatacept mixed lymphocyte reactions, sometimes with roughly five-day graft donor restimulation.

CDR1 and CDR2 (germline): SQVTM, ANQGSEA. This CDR3 region has 13 residues. As for this clone: What it recognizes is unknown.

TCRdb's table, derived via immunoSEQ multiplex PCR, lists solely in-frame clones and lacks some. The sample shows about 1,400 clones, around two fifths of them seen only once. The sample taken for sequencing was Tregs from blood grown in culture. The TCR sequence derives from a human donor in good health. V is TRBV29-1 and J is TRBJ2-2; D call uncertain. Here the CDR3 reads CSAYDGNTGELFF. The CDR3 nucleotides are TGCAGTGCATACGACGGGAACACCGGGGAGCTGTTTTTT.